The present TCR beta chain was sequenced within a study of T-cell reconstitution after alpha-beta-depleted transplantation in children. Study findings and constraints: Reportedly, only several hundred clones from non-depleted graft cells drove alpha-beta T-cell counts at about two months. Fresh T-cell production supplied most of the T-cell counts and diversity seen one year after transplant. Recipient T cells and thymic progenitors that survived were the source of the high TCRbeta diversity seen at day 60 in some patients.

The sample holds many counts of this clonotype. Its antigen is undetermined. Unique molecular identifiers were incorporated when the TCRbeta library was constructed. TCRdb reprocessed the PCR reads with MiXCR, giving one entry per CDR3 protein. The sample shows around 700,000 distinct CDR3 sequences, about an eighth of them seen only once. The germline gives CDR1 PRHDT, CDR2 FYEKMQ (reference sequence). CDR3 length equals 14 residues. V was clipped by 3 bases and J by 8 bases, with 14 bases between them. V is TRBV13 and J is TRBJ2-1; unclear D gene. Sequences were derived from PBMCs, sampled before TCRalphabeta/CD19-depleted stem cell transplant. The clonotype comes from a girl aged 2 to 9 with congenital amegakaryocytic thrombocytopenia, due to receive a stem cell transplant. This chain's CDR3 is CASSFILKEHEQFF. DNA for the CDR3: TGTGCCAGCAGCTTCATACTTAAGGAGCATGAGCAGTTCTTC. The full variable domain, with the rest looked up from reference TRBV13 and TRBJ2-1, is AAGVIQSPRHLIKEKRETATLKCYPIPRHDTVYWYQQGPGQDPQFLISFYEKMQSDKGSIPDRFSAQQFSDYHSELNMSSLELGDSALYFCASSFILKEHEQFFGPGTRLTVL.